Here is one T cell receptor (beta chain) with its context. Sequenced by immunoSEQ multiplex PCR; TCRdb stores in-frame clones only, minus some. The sample shows millions of clones, approximately 94% of them seen only once. This entry comes from a study of shared clonotypes between healthy human individuals. The naive CD8 fraction comprised CD45RO-negative cells positively selected for CCR7 and excluded terminally differentiated effector memory CD45RA+ cells. Germline CDR1 is LNHDA and CDR2 is SQIVND (reference sequence). The CDR3 length is 15 residues. The junction had 5 bases not matched to a gene; V was cut back by 4 bases and J by 3 bases.

This receptor was taken from a man between 18 and 29 years old in good health. The material sequenced was naive CD8+ T cells sorted from blood. V gene TRBV19 combines with J gene TRBJ2-7; 11 nucleotides match TRBD1. The CDR3 nucleotides read TGTGCCAGTAGTACCGGACAGGGGGCGGACTACGAGCAGTACTTC. This codes for CASSTGQGADYEQYF.